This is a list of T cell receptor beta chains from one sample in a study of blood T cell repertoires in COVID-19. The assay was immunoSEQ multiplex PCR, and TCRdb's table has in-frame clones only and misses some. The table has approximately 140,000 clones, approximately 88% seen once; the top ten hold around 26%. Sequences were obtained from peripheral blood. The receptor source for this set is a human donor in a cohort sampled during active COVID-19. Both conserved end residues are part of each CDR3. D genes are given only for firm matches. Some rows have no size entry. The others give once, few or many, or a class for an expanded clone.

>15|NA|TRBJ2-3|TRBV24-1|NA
TGTGCCACCAGTGGGGGATCCGGACACACAGATACGCAGTATTTT
CATSGGSGHTDTQYF
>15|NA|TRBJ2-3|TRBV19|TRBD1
TGTGCCAGTAGCACCACGGGACAGGGCACAGATACGCAGTATTTT
CASSTTGQGTDTQYF
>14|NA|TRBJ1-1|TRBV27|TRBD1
TGTGCCAGCAGTCCGGACAGGAGGAACACTGAAGCTTTCTTT
CASSPDRRNTEAFF
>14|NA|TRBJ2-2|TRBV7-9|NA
TGTGCCAGCAGTTCCCGGACATCCGCCGGGGAGCTGTTTTTT
CASSSRTSAGELFF
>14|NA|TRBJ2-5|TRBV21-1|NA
TGTGCCAGCAGAGGGACAGGGGGAAAAGAGACCCAGTACTTC
CASRGTGGKETQYF
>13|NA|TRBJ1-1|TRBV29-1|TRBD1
TGCAGCGTTGCCCATCTGGGACAGGGAGACGCTTTCTTT
CSVAHLGQGDAFF
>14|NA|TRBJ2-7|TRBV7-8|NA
TGTGCCAGCAGACAGGGATCAGCCTCCTACGAGCAGTACTTC
CASRQGSASYEQYF
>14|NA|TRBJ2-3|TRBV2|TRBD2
TGTGCCAGCAGCATGGCGGGGGTCACAGATACGCAGTATTTT
CASSMAGVTDTQYF
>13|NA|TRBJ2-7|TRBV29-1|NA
TGCAGCGTTGCGGCGGGCGCGAACTACGAGCAGTACTTC
CSVAAGANYEQYF
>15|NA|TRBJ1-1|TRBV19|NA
TGTGCCAGTAGGCAGGACGGACTCATGAACACTGAAGCTTTCTTT
CASRQDGLMNTEAFF
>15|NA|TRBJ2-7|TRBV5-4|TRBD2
TGTGCCAGCAGACCTGATCTAGCGGGGGGCTACGAGCAGTACTTC
CASRPDLAGGYEQYF
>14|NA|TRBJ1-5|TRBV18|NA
TGTGCCAGCTCCCTCGACTTTAGCAATCAGCCCCAGCATTTT
CASSLDFSNQPQHF
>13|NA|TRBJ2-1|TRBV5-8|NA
TGTGCCAGCAGCCCCGCCGAGGGTGGTGAGCAGTTCTTC
CASSPAEGGEQFF
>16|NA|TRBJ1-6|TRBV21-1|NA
TGTGCCAGCAGCAAACGGAACAGGGAAAGGATATCACCCCTCCACTTT
CASSKRNRERISPLHF
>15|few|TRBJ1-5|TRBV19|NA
TGTGCCAGTAGTATTGGTCGCAGGGGCAATCAGCCCCAGCATTTT
CASSIGRRGNQPQHF
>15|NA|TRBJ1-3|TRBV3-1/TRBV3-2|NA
TGTGCCAGCAGCCCCAGGGTTAGCTCTGGAAACACCATATATTTT
CASSPRVSSGNTIYF
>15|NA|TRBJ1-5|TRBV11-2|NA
TGTGCCAGCAGCTTAGAAGGGAGTTCCGGTCAGCCCCAGCATTTT
CASSLEGSSGQPQHF
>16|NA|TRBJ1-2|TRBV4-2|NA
TGTGCCAGCAGCCAATCCCTGGCAGGCTACAACTATGGCTACACCTTC
CASSQSLAGYNYGYTF
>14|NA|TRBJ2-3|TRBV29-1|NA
TGCAGCGTTTCCAGGAGGGGTTACACAGATACGCAGTATTTT
CSVSRRGYTDTQYF
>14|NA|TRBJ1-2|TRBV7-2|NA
TGTGCCAGCAGCTTGGGACATTCTAACTATGGCTACACCTTC
CASSLGHSNYGYTF
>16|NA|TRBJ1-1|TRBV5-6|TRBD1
TGTGCCAGCACGCCTGGGGGCTGGACAGGGAACACTGAAGCTTTCTTT
CASTPGGWTGNTEAFF
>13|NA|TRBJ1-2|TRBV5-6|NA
TGTGCCAGCAGCTTGCCGGGGGACTATGGCTACACCTTC
CASSLPGDYGYTF
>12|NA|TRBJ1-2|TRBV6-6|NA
TGTGCCAGCAGCGAAAGACAGGAGGGCTACACCTTC
CASSERQEGYTF
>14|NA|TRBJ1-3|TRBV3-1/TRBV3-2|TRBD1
TGTGCCAGCAGCCAACACAACAGGGGGGACACCATATATTTT
CASSQHNRGDTIYF
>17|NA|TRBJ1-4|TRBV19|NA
TGTGCCAGTAGTATACTGGTACTGGACAGCGAACCTGAAAAACTGTTTTTT
CASSILVLDSEPEKLFF
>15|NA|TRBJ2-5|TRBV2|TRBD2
TGTGCCAGCAGTGAACTAGCGGGGGGCCAAGAGACCCAGTACTTC
CASSELAGGQETQYF
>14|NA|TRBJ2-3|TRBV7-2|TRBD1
TGTGCCAGCAGCTTAGGACAGGGGGTAGATACGCAGTATTTT
CASSLGQGVDTQYF
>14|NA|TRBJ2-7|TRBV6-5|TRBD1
TGTGCCAGCAGTTACCAGGGACAGGGCTACGAGCAGTACTTC
CASSYQGQGYEQYF
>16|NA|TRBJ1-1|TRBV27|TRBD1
TGTGCCAGCAGCATCCAGGGGGACAGGGCAGGCACTGAAGCTTTCTTT
CASSIQGDRAGTEAFF
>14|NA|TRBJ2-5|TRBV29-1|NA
TGCAGCGTTGATGATCCGGTGCCCCAAGAGACCCAGTACTTC
CSVDDPVPQETQYF
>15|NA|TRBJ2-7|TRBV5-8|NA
TGTGCCAGCAGCTTGGCCCCCACAGGGAGCAACGAGCAGTACTTC
CASSLAPTGSNEQYF
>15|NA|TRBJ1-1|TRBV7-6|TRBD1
TGTGCCAGCAGCTTAGGGGACAGGGCGAACACTGAAGCTTTCTTT
CASSLGDRANTEAFF
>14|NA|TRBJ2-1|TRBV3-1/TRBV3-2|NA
TGTGCCAGCAGCCAACGGGACAAGAACAATGAGCAGTTCTTC
CASSQRDKNNEQFF
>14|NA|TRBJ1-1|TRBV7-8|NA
TGTGCCAGCAGCTCAGGGGCCCCGAACACTGAAGCTTTCTTT
CASSSGAPNTEAFF
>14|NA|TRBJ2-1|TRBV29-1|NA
TGCAGCGTTGAGGAGGGGGCGGGCTACAATGAGCAGTTCTTC
CSVEEGAGYNEQFF
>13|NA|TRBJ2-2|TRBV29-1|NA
TGCAGCGTTGGGGCGGGATACACCGGGGAGCTGTTTTTT
CSVGAGYTGELFF
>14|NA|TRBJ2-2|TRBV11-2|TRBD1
TGTGCCAGCCTAACCCCGGGACAGGGGGCCGAGCTGTTTTTT
CASLTPGQGAELFF
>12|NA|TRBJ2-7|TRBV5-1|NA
TGCGCCAGCAGCTTGTCGGGGAGCGAGCAGTACTTC
CASSLSGSEQYF
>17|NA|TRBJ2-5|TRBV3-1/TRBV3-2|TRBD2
TGTGCCAGCAGCCAAGAACTAGCGGGGGGTGGGGAAGAGACCCAGTACTTC
CASSQELAGGGEETQYF
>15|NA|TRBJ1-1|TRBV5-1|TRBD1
TGCGCCAGCAGCATAGGCAGGGGGTTGAACACTGAAGCTTTCTTT
CASSIGRGLNTEAFF
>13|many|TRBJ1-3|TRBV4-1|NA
TGCGCCAGCAGTAGGACATCTGGAAACACCATATATTTT
CASSRTSGNTIYF
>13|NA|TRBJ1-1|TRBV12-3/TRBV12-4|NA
TGTGCCAGCAGTTGGGCAGGGAACACTGAAGCTTTCTTT
CASSWAGNTEAFF